The clone carrying this T cell receptor beta chain was picked up a small number of times. Its cognate antigen is unknown. The data originate from a study of response to subunit inactivated influenza vaccine. Study observations and caveats: Authors suggested each seasonal flu vaccination may recruit only limited numbers of new T cells.

TCRdb redid the calling of the RT-PCR reads with MiXCR, one entry per CDR3 protein. The sample includes 530,000 or so distinct CDR3 sequences, around 15% of them seen just once. V shed 4 bases and J 8 bases; nucleotides not matched to a gene: 10. In germline, CDR1 is LGHNA, CDR2 YSLEER. This CDR3 comprises 15 residues. The chain combines TRBV4-3 with TRBJ2-1; TRBD2 matches 8 bases. The sequence came from a middle-aged man who received an inactivated influenza vaccine. This specimen was PBMCs from blood, taken 11 to 12 days after vaccination. CDR3 DNA sequence: TGCGCCAGCAGCCTAAGCGGGAGCTTCCTTGATGAGCAGTTCTTC. This translates into CASSLSGSFLDEQFF.